These T cell receptor beta chains were read from a single sample in a study of blood T cell repertoires in COVID-19. Here immunoSEQ multiplex PCR was the method, and the copy in TCRdb shows in-frame clones only, minus some. The sample gives about 160,000 clones, about four fifths of which show up once; roughly 3.4% is in the top ten. Sequenced material: PBMCs or T cells enriched from blood (not recorded which). The receptors shown here come from a woman aged 55-70 years who had recovered from COVID-19. Each CDR3 is given with its conserved first and last residue. D genes are given only for firm matches. A clone size is listed for some rows: how often the clone was seen (once, few, many), or a class if it is expanded.

DNA: TGTGCCAGCCCAAGACAGGGGGCGAAAGGCTACACCTTC
CDR3: CASPRQGAKGYTF
J: TRBJ1-2
V: TRBV5-8
D: TRBD1
size: .

DNA: TGCGCCAGCAGTGCTCTATCCACAGATACGCAGTATTTT
CDR3: CASSALSTDTQYF
J: TRBJ2-3
V: TRBV10-1
D: .
size: .

DNA: TGTGCCAGCCCGCAAAACCTGACTAGCACAGATACGCAGTATTTT
CDR3: CASPQNLTSTDTQYF
J: TRBJ2-3
V: TRBV21-1
D: .
size: .

DNA: TGTGCCAGCAGCCAAGAAGTGGGAAGGGGGAACTATGGCTACACCTTC
CDR3: CASSQEVGRGNYGYTF
J: TRBJ1-2
V: TRBV3-1/TRBV3-2
D: .
size: .

DNA: TGTGCCAGCAAGAACGGGGGTCCGGAAGATACGCAGTATTTT
CDR3: CASKNGGPEDTQYF
J: TRBJ2-3
V: TRBV6-5
D: .
size: .

DNA: TGCAGCGTTGGGGGCACAGGGTCCAACTATGGCTACACCTTC
CDR3: CSVGGTGSNYGYTF
J: TRBJ1-2
V: TRBV29-1
D: .
size: .

DNA: TGTGCCAGCAGTTTAAGCAGGGTCGGGCAGCCCCAGCATTTT
CDR3: CASSLSRVGQPQHF
J: TRBJ1-5
V: TRBV27
D: .
size: .

DNA: TGTGCCAGCAGCCCCACGGGACTAAGGACTGAAGCTTTCTTT
CDR3: CASSPTGLRTEAFF
J: TRBJ1-1
V: TRBV3-1/TRBV3-2
D: .
size: .

DNA: TGTGCCAGCAGCTCGCGGGACAGGGGTGGGCATACGCAGTATTTT
CDR3: CASSSRDRGGHTQYF
J: TRBJ2-3
V: TRBV13
D: TRBD1
size: .

DNA: TGTGCCAGCTCCCGGACGGGAACTGAAGCTTTCTTT
CDR3: CASSRTGTEAFF
J: TRBJ1-1
V: TRBV6-5
D: .
size: .

DNA: TGTGCTAGTGGTTTGCCCACAGGGGGCGTCACCGGGGAGCTGTTTTTT
CDR3: CASGLPTGGVTGELFF
J: TRBJ2-2
V: TRBV12-5
D: TRBD1
size: .

DNA: TGTGCCAGTAGGGACAGGAGCTCCTACGAGCAGTACTTC
CDR3: CASRDRSSYEQYF
J: TRBJ2-7
V: TRBV19
D: TRBD1
size: .

DNA: TGTGCCAGCAGCTTGGCGCCGGGCACAGATACGCAGTATTTT
CDR3: CASSLAPGTDTQYF
J: TRBJ2-3
V: TRBV5-6
D: .
size: .

DNA: TGCGCCAGCAGTTCTGGGCAGGGGGCCTTAGGAGAGCAGTTCTTC
CDR3: CASSSGQGALGEQFF
J: TRBJ2-1
V: TRBV5-1
D: TRBD1
size: few

DNA: TGCGCCAGCAGGTTCTCATCCCCCCAGGGCCCGAATTCACCCCTCCACTTT
CDR3: CASRFSSPQGPNSPLHF
J: TRBJ1-6
V: TRBV5-1
D: .
size: .

DNA: TGTGCCAGCAGCTTATACAGGGCAGCTGAAGCTTTCTTT
CDR3: CASSLYRAAEAFF
J: TRBJ1-1
V: TRBV7-9
D: .
size: .

DNA: TGTGCCAGCAGCGTCAGCGGGGGTGTGTACGAGCAGTACTTC
CDR3: CASSVSGGVYEQYF
J: TRBJ2-7
V: TRBV7-2
D: TRBD2
size: few

DNA: TGTGCCAGCTCACCATTGACAGGGCGGGAGCAGTTCTTC
CDR3: CASSPLTGREQFF
J: TRBJ2-1
V: TRBV18
D: TRBD1
size: few

DNA: TGTGCCAGCAGCTTAGATCTGGCGGCCACAGATACGCAGTATTTT
CDR3: CASSLDLAATDTQYF
J: TRBJ2-3
V: TRBV11-2
D: .
size: .

DNA: TGTGCCAGCAGCGCAAACAACTACCGTCAAGAGACCCAGTACTTC
CDR3: CASSANNYRQETQYF
J: TRBJ2-5
V: TRBV9
D: .
size: .

DNA: TGTGCCAGCAGCCCAAACCGGGACTTGAACAAGAGGGAGCTGTTTTTT
CDR3: CASSPNRDLNKRELFF
J: TRBJ2-2
V: TRBV4-2
D: .
size: .

DNA: TGTGCCAGCAGTCGGGACTCTGGGGCCAACGTCCTGACTTTC
CDR3: CASSRDSGANVLTF
J: TRBJ2-6
V: TRBV27
D: .
size: .